Described below is a single T cell receptor beta chain sequence and its context. Its antigen is undetermined. Time point denoted: baseline, week 1 (first vaccination visit). The treatment: pre-vaccination baseline after standard-of-care therapy. TCRdb's copy holds only in-frame clones and misses some; the assay was immunoSEQ multiplex PCR. This table holds roughly 35,000 clones, approximately 90% found once. The CDR3 covers 13 residues. Trimming left V 4 bases short and J 5 bases short, with 12 bases between. Germline values: CDR1 SGHKS, CDR2 YYEKEE (reference sequence). This entry comes from a study of a mutant IDH1 vaccine in newly diagnosed glioma. The wider study: Treated patients, averaging 40.4 years, were roughly 60% male and about 40% female. Patients' prior therapy spanned radiotherapy, temozolomide, or both; most underwent both. Broader study findings: The vaccine induced immune responses, and these occurred in about 95% of patients.

The V gene is TRBV5-5, the J gene TRBJ1-2; D might be TRBD1 (5 bases). The source of this sequence is a woman in her thirties or forties with glioma. The sample consisted of PBMCs, taken from a glioma patient treated with radiotherapy, temozolomide or both. The CDR3 region has the DNA TGTGCCAGCAGCGTTATGGGGGTATATGGCTACACCTTC. Residues: CASSVMGVYGYTF.